One sample yielded the 22 T cell receptor beta chains listed below, sequenced in a study of blood T cell repertoires in COVID-19. The repertoire was sequenced with immunoSEQ multiplex PCR; TCRdb's copy has only in-frame clones and lacks some. The sample shows roughly 250,000 clones, about 86% of them seen only once. Sequencing was performed on peripheral blood. The receptor source for this set is a woman aged 55 to 70 with active or convalescent COVID-19.

This rearrangement joins TRBV6-5 to TRBJ1-2; D is perhaps TRBD1 (6 bases). Germline V gene sequence: CDR1 MNHEY, CDR2 SVGAGI. Trimming removed 9 bases at V and 8 bases at J, with 22 bases between. The CDR3 is made up of 14 amino acids. CDR3 bases: TGTGCCAGTCTCGTCTCGACAGGCTCGTCAGGCTACACCTTC. This codes for CASLVSTGSSGYTF.

V is TRBV6-5 and J is TRBJ1-2, with D possibly being TRBD1 (5 bases). This CDR3 has 15 amino acids. Germline V lookup: CDR1 MNHEY, CDR2 SVGAGI. V lost 6 bases, J lost 0 bases, and 14 bases lay in between. CDR3 coding DNA: TGTGCCAGCAGGGCAACCAGGGAAGCTAACTATGGCTACACCTTC. This encodes CASRATREANYGYTF.

The V and J genes are TRBV9 and TRBJ1-1, with D unclear. Germline V gene sequence: CDR1 SGDLS, CDR2 YYNGEE. There are 13 residues in the CDR3. Trimming removed 2 bases at V and 2 bases at J, with 7 bases between. The DNA of the CDR3 is TGTGCCAGCAGCGTGACTGATAACACTGAAGCTTTCTTT. This translates into CASSVTDNTEAFF.

In its sample, this clone was seen once. This rearrangement joins TRBV5-1 to TRBJ2-7; weak D call: TRBD2 (6 bases). Trimming stripped 1 base from V and 3 bases from J, with 17 bases between. The CDR3 contains 16 residues. The germline V gene encodes CDR1 SGHRS and CDR2 YFSETQ. In nucleotides, the CDR3 is TGCGCCAGCAGCTTGAGTTTTGGCGGGGACCTCTACGAGCAGTACTTC. This codes for CASSLSFGGDLYEQYF. The variable domain in full, with the rest retrieved from reference TRBV5-1 and TRBJ2-7, is KAGVTQTPRYLIKTRGQQVTLSCSPISGHRSVSWYQQTPGQGLQFLFEYFSETQRNKGNFPGRFSGRQFSNSRSEMNVSTLELGDSALYLCASSLSFGGDLYEQYFGPGTRLTVT.

J is TRBJ1-4 and V is TRBV19, with 10 bases aligning to TRBD1. This CDR3 is 15 amino acids long. Germline V lookup: CDR1 LNHDA, CDR2 SQIVND (reference sequence). V trimming: 3 bases; J trimming: 10 bases; junction bases outside the gene matches: 8. This CDR3 reads CASSITGTGVGKLFF. CDR3 nucleotide sequence: TGTGCCAGTAGTATTACGGGGACAGGGGTTGGAAAACTGTTTTTT.

The chain recombines TRBV3-1 (or the pseudogene TRBV3-2) with TRBJ1-1; 11 bases match TRBD1. V was clipped by 8 bases and J by 5 bases; unmatched bases: 4. Germline CDR1 LGHDT, CDR2 YNNKEL (reference sequence). The CDR3 is 13 residues long. In nucleotides, the CDR3 is TGTGCCAGCGTGGGACAGGGGGGTACTGAAGCTTTCTTT. Its translation: CASVGQGGTEAFF.

The chain is built from TRBV5-4 and TRBJ2-5; 7 nucleotides agree with TRBD1. The CDR3 is 16 amino acids. After removal of 0 bases from V and 5 bases from J, the junction contained 10 bases not matched to a gene. Germline V lookup: CDR1 SGHNT, CDR2 YYREEE (reference sequence). As DNA, the CDR3 is TGTGCCAGCAGCTTGGGCGACAGGGCTCCCCGGGAGACCCAGTACTTC. Amino acids: CASSLGDRAPRETQYF.

The gene calls are TRBV7-9 and TRBJ1-4, with TRBD1 identical over 7 bases. The CDR3 is made up of 15 amino acids. The J segment lost 4 bases and the V segment lost 2 bases, leaving 4 bases of the junction unmatched. CDR1 SEHNR and CDR2 FQNEAQ come from the germline V gene (reference sequence). CDR3 in DNA: TGTGCCAGCAGCTTAACGGGACAGTTTAATGAAAAACTGTTTTTT. Protein product: CASSLTGQFNEKLFF. Drawing the rest from reference TRBV7-9 and TRBJ1-4, the complete variable domain is DTGVSQNPRHKITKRGQNVTFRCDPISEHNRLYWYRQTLGQGPEFLTYFQNEAQLEKSRLLSDRFSAERPKGSFSTLEIQRTEQGDSAMYLCASSLTGQFNEKLFFGSGTQLSVL.

Regarding this clone: Different DNA sequences within this sample yield the same CDR3. The chain couples TRBV6-5 to TRBJ1-1; 7 bases match TRBD1. Unmatched junction bases numbered 2, after V lost 0 bases and J lost 1 base. Germline loops: CDR1 MNHEY, CDR2 SVGAGI. This CDR3 has 15 residues. The CDR3 region has the DNA TGTGCCAGCAGTTACTCAACAGGGGCGAACACTGAAGCTTTCTTT. This codes for CASSYSTGANTEAFF.

The chain joins TRBV9 to TRBJ1-1; weak D call: TRBD1 (6 bases). With 4 bases removed from V and 4 bases from J, the gap between germline ends came to 14 bases. Germline V gene data show CDR1 as SGDLS and CDR2 as YYNGEE. The CDR3 spans 14 residues. CDR3: CASSIQGTGTEAFF. The CDR3 DNA reads as TGTGCCAGCAGCATACAGGGAACTGGCACTGAAGCTTTCTTT.

This chain connects TRBV2 to TRBJ1-1; 7 bases line up with TRBD1. Losses at the gene ends were 7 bases for V and 3 bases for J; bases not matched to a gene: 8. This CDR3 comprises 14 residues. Germline V gene lookup returns CDR1 SNHLY and CDR2 FYNNEI. The CDR3 bases are TGTGCCAGCAACGTCAGGGGGGAGGACACTGAAGCTTTCTTT. Translation gives CASNVRGEDTEAFF. Variable domain in full (rest from reference TRBV2 and TRBJ1-1): EPEVTQTPSHQVTQMGQEVILRCVPISNHLYFYWYRQILGQKVEFLVSFYNNEISEKSEIFDDQFSVERPDGSNFTLKIRSTKLEDSAMYFCASNVRGEDTEAFFGQGTRLTVV.

The genes are TRBV19 and TRBJ2-6; 11 nucleotides agree with TRBD1. Germline V gene lookup returns CDR1 LNHDA and CDR2 SQIVND (reference sequence). J gave up 2 bases and V 2 bases, and 2 bases lay outside the gene matches. The CDR3 has 17 residues. The CDR3 here is CASSIPGQGAGANVLTF. The CDR3, as DNA: TGTGCCAGTAGTATACCGGGACAGGGGGCTGGGGCCAACGTCCTGACTTTC. Combining the CDR3 with reference TRBV19 and TRBJ2-6 gives the whole variable domain DGGITQSPKYLFRKEGQNVTLSCEQNLNHDAMYWYRQDPGQGLRLIYYSQIVNDFQKGDIAEGYSVSREKKESFPLTVTSAQKNPTAFYLCASSIPGQGAGANVLTFGAGSRLTVL.

V and J are TRBV19 and TRBJ2-7, with D possibly TRBD2 on 6 matching bases. Germline CDR1 is LNHDA and CDR2 is SQIVND (reference sequence). Trimming removed 3 bases at V and 6 bases at J, with 9 bases between. The CDR3 runs 12 residues. CDR3 nucleotides: TGTGCCAGTAGTATGGCCGGGAGCGAGCAGTACTTC. Its protein product is CASSMAGSEQYF.

V gene TRBV5-6 combines with J gene TRBJ1-2; 7 bases fit TRBD1. The CDR3 has 16 residues. The V segment lost 3 bases and the J segment 5 bases; nucleotides outside the gene matches: 13. CDR1 is SGHDT, CDR2 YYEEEE, per germline. CDR3 sequence: CASSSLGTAQRYGYTF. Here the CDR3 DNA reads TGTGCCAGCAGCTCCCTCGGGACAGCCCAAAGATATGGCTACACCTTC.

As concerns this clone: Other DNA sequences of this sample code for an identical CDR3. The V call is TRBV18, the J call TRBJ2-7; the D gene is possibly TRBD1 (5 bases). The CDR3 covers 15 residues. V was trimmed by 0 bases and J by 2 bases, leaving 11 bases between them. Germline V lookup: CDR1 KGHSH, CDR2 LQKENI. This CDR3 is CASSPPRQGTYEQYF. CDR3 in DNA: TGTGCCAGCTCACCACCTAGGCAGGGAACCTACGAGCAGTACTTC.

The chain has TRBV6-2 or TRBV6-3 and TRBJ2-5, with a weak D call TRBD1 (5 bases). With 6 bases removed from V and 2 bases from J, the gap between germline ends came to 16 bases. The CDR3 is 15 residues long. Germline V CDR1 and CDR2: MNHEY, SVGEGT. CDR3 in DNA: TGTGCCAGCAGCCCCGACAGACTTCTACAAGAGACCCAGTACTTC. The encoded protein is CASSPDRLLQETQYF.

This clone was detected once. The J gene is TRBJ1-2, the V gene TRBV19; the D gene is possibly TRBD1 (6 bases). There are 15 residues in the CDR3. Trimming cost V 6 bases and J 4 bases, with 18 bases left between them. The V gene's germline CDR1 is LNHDA and CDR2 SQIVND (reference sequence). The CDR3 reads CASSRGGQTTYGYTF. The CDR3 bases are TGTGCCAGTAGCCGAGGTGGACAGACGACCTATGGCTACACCTTC.

The V call is TRBV14, the J call TRBJ2-2, with a weak D call TRBD1 (7 bases). V shed 0 bases and J shed 1 base, with 18 bases lying between them. The CDR3 extends over 19 amino acids. Germline loops: CDR1 SGHDN, CDR2 FVKESK. CDR3 in DNA: TGTGCCAGCAGCCAAGATAGGAGGGGGCCCGGACTGAACACCGGGGAGCTGTTTTTT. Protein sequence: CASSQDRRGPGLNTGELFF.

The rearrangement links TRBV14 to TRBJ2-1; 11 bases match TRBD2. Germline V gene lookup returns CDR1 SGHDN and CDR2 FVKESK. The CDR3 has 20 residues. V dropped 2 bases and J dropped 0; count of bases not matched to a gene: 12. CDR3 bases: TGTGCCAGCAGCCAACGGTTTGGACTAGCGGGTTGGAGCTCCTACAATGAGCAGTTCTTC. Encoded protein: CASSQRFGLAGWSSYNEQFF.

V and J are TRBV4-2 and TRBJ2-1, with 13 bases aligning to TRBD2. Trimming cost V 0 bases and J 10 bases; bases outside gene matches: 3. The germline V gene has CDR1 LGHNA and CDR2 YNFKEQ. The CDR3 runs to 15 residues. In DNA form, the CDR3 reads TGTGCCAGCAGCCAAGATGGGGGACTAGCGGGGGAGCAGTTCTTC. This translates into CASSQDGGLAGEQFF.

V usage is TRBV7-3 and J usage is TRBJ2-1, with 8 bases lining up with TRBD1. V was clipped by 1 base and J by 6 bases; unmatched bases: 5. The CDR3 runs to 15 residues. CDR1 and CDR2 (germline): SGHTA, FQGTGA. The CDR3 sequence is CASSLMTGDGNEQFF. In nucleotides, the CDR3 is TGTGCCAGCAGCTTAATGACAGGGGATGGCAATGAGCAGTTCTTC.

V gene TRBV11-2 combines with J gene TRBJ1-1; a weak D match, TRBD1 (5 bases). CDR1 is SGHAT, CDR2 FQNNGV, per germline. The V and J ends lost 0 bases and 0 bases respectively, with 20 bases between them. The CDR3 covers 19 residues. The DNA for the CDR3 is TGTGCCAGCAGCTTAGATTCGGCTCTTTGGACACACTTGAACACTGAAGCTTTCTTT. Its translation is CASSLDSALWTHLNTEAFF.